This T cell receptor (beta chain) was sequenced during a study of T cell repertoires in cytomegalovirus infection. Overall study context: CMV infection and matching HLA type were both indicated by public TCR beta signatures.

The CDR3 consists of 15 residues. Germline V gene sequence: CDR1 LGHNT, CDR2 FRNRAP. The junction had 6 bases not matched to a gene; V was cut back by 7 bases and J by 1 base. One entry per CDR3 protein results from TCRdb running MiXCR on the reads. The repertoire holds approximately 500,000 distinct CDR3 sequences, with more than 30% as singletons. Comments on this clonotype: Its antigen is currently unknown.

This clonotype was sampled from a human donor in good health (CMV status not recorded). Some clones in this sample may be carry-over from other donors' samples. Source: cultured PBMCs, taken from culture after CMV antigen stimulation. This chain connects TRBV12-5 to TRBJ2-5, with 10 bases matching TRBD2. The CDR3 protein is CASAPGLALQETQYF. CDR3 bases: TGTGCTAGTGCCCCGGGACTAGCGCTCCAAGAGACCCAGTACTTC.